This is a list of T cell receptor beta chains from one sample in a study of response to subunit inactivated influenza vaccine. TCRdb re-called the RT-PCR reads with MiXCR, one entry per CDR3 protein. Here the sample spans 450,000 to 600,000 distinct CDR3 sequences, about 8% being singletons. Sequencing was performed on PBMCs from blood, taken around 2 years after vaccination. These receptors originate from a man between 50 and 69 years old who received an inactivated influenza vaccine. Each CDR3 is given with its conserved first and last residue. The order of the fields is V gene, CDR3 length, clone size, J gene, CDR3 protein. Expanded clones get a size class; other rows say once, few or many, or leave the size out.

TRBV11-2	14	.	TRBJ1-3	CASIHRSTGNTIYF
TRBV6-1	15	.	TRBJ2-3	CASSEAFQWSDTQYF
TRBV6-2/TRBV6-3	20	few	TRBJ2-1	CASSYFNIIGGGGEYNEQFF
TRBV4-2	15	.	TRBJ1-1	CASSPRWGFNTEAFF
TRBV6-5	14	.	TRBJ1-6	CASSYSRRSSPLHF
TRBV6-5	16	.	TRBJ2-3	CASSYSGTHPADTQYF
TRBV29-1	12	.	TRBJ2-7	CSVDGGGDKQYF
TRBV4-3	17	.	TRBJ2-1	CASSQEILAASYNEQFF
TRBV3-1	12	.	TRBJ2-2	CASSHLTGELFF
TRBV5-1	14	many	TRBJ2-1	CASSPRGPDNEQFF
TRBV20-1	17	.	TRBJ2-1	CSARDRLSGKSYNEQFF
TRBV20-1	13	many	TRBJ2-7	CSARAAGGYEQYF
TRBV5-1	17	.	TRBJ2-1	CASSLAPGLAGRNEQFF
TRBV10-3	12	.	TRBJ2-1	CAISGTSNEQFF
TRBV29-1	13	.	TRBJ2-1	CSLAASGMNEQFF
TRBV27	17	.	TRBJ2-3	CASSLWGGRFHTDTQYF
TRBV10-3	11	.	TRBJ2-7	CATGDLYEQYF
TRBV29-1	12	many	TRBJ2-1	CSVAGYYNEQFF
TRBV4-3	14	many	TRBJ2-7	CASSQLTGGGEQYF
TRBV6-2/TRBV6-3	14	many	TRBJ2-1	CASKLAGAYNEQFF
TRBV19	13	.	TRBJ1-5	CASSMGDQTSGHF
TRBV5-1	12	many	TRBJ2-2	CASSPYTGELFF
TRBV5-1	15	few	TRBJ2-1	CASSAEGGTYNEQFF
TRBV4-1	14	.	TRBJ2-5	CASSQDPRQETQYF
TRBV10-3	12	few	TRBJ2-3	CATKTGQDTQYF
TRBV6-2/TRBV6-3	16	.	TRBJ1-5	CASSLGSGGSNQPQHF
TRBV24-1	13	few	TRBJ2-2	CATSAPGRGELFF
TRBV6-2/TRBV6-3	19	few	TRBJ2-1	CASRDLGSGAQSSYNEQFF
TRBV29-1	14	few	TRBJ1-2	CSVENREGHYGYTF
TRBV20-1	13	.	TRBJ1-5	CSARDWQDQPQHF
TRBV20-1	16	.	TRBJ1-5	CSARDIQDLLDQPQHF
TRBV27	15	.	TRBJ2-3	CATQDVGRSTDTQYF
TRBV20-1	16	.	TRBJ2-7	CSARLASAGGGYEQYF
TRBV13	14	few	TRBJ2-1	CASSRGGGSWEQFF
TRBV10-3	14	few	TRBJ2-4	CAISADSPRDIQYF
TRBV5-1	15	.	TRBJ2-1	CACSSTSGSYNEQFF
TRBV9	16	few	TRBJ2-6	CASSATFSSGANVLTF
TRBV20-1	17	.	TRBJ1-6	CSARDHRKSLYNSPLHF
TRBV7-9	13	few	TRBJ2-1	CAWGGQIDDEQFF
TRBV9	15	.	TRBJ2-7	CASSALPGGTYEQYF
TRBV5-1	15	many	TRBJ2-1	CASISGTGTYNEQFF
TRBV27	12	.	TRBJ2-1	CASSATGREQFF
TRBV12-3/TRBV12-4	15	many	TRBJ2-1	CASSPQVGTSGAQFF
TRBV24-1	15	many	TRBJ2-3	CATSDSGGITDTQYF
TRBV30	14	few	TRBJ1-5	CAWDRGFDNQPQHF
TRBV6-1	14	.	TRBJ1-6	CASMPGQYNSPLHF
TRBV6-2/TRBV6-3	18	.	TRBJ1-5	CASSYPGQQLLRNQPQHF
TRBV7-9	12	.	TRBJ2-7	CASSLGLVEQYF
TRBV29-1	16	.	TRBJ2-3	CSITSRSGRASDTQYF
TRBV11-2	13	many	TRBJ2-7	CASSLGAIYEQYF
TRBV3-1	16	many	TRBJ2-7	CASSQALGLAGGEQYF
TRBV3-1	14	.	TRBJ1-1	CASSLPGRNTEAFF